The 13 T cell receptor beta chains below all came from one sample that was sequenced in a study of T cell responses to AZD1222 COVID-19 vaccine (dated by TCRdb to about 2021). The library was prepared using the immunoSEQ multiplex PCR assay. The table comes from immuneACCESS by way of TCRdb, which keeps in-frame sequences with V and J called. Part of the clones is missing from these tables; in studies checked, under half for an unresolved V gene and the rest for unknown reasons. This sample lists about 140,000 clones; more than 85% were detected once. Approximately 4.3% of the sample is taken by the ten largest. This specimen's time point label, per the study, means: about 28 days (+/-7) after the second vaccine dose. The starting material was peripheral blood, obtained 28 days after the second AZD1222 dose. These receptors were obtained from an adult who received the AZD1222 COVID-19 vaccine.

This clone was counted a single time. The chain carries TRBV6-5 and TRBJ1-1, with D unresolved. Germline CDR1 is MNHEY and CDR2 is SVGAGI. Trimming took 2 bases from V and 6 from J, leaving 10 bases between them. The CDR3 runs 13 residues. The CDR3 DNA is TGTGCCAGCAGTTACCTTTCGAGCCCTGAAGCTTTCTTT. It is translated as CASSYLSSPEAFF.

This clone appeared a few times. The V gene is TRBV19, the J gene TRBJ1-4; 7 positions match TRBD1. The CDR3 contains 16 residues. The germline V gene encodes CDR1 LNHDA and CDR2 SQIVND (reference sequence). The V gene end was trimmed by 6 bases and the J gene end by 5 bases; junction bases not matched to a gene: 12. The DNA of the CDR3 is TGTGCCAGTAGCCTAGGGGGCGGGACCCCAAATGAAAAACTGTTTTTT. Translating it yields CASSLGGGTPNEKLFF.

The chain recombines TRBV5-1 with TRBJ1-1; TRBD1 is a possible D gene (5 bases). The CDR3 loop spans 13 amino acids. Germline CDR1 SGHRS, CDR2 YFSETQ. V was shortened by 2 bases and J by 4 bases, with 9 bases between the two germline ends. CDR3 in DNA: TGCGCCAGCAGCTTTTGGGGCGGCACTGAAGCTTTCTTT. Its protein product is CASSFWGGTEAFF.

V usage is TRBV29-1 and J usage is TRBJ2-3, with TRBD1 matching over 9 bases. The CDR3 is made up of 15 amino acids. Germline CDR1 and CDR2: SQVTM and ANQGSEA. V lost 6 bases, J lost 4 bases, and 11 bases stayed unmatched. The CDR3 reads CSVGRVGQGPDTQYF. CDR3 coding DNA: TGCAGCGTAGGAAGGGTGGGACAGGGACCAGATACGCAGTATTTT.

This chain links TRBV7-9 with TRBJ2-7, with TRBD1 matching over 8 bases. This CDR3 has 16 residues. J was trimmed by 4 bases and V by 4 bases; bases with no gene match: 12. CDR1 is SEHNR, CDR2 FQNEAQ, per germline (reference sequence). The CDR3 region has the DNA TGTGCCAGCAGCTCGAGATCCGGGACAGGCGTTTACGAGCAGTACTTC. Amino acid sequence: CASSSRSGTGVYEQYF.

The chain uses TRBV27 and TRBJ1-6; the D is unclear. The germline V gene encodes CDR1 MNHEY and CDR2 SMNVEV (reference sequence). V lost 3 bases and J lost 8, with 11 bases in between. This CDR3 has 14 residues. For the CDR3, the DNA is TGTGCCAGCAGTTTGCAGATGATATATTCACCCCTCCACTTT. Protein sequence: CASSLQMIYSPLHF.

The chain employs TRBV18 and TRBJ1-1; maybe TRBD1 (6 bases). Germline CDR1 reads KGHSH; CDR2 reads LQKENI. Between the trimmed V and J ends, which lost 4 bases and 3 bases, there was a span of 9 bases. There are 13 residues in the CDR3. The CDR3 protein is CASSQGGDTEAFF. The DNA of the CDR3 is TGTGCCAGCTCACAGGGGGGTGACACTGAAGCTTTCTTT. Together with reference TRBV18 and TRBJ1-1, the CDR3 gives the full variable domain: NAGVMQNPRHLVRRRGQEARLRCSPMKGHSHVYWYRQLPEEGLKFMVYLQKENIIDESGMPKERFSAEFPKEGPSILRIQQVVRGDSAAYFCASSQGGDTEAFFGQGTRLTVV.

The CDR3 bases are TGTGCCAGCAGCCCGACTACGAACACCGGGGAGCTGTTTTTT. Its protein is CASSPTTNTGELFF. The V gene is TRBV11-1, the J gene TRBJ2-2; weak D call: TRBD2 (5 bases). CDR1 is SGHAT, CDR2 FQDESV, per germline (reference sequence). This CDR3 has 14 amino acids. With 5 bases removed from V and 0 bases from J, the gap between germline ends came to 7 bases.

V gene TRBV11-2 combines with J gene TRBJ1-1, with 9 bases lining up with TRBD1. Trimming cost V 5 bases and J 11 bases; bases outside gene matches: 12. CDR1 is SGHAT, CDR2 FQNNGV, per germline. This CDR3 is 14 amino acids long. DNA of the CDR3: TGTGCCAGCAGCCCGACAGGACAGGGGAGTACGGCTTTCTTT. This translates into CASSPTGQGSTAFF.

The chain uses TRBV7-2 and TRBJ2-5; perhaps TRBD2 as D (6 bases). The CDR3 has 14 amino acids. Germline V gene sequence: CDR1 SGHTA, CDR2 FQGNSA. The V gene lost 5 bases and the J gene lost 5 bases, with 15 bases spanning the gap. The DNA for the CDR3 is TGTGCCAGCAGCCCGGGTCTCGGAGGGGAGACCCAGTACTTC. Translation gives CASSPGLGGETQYF.

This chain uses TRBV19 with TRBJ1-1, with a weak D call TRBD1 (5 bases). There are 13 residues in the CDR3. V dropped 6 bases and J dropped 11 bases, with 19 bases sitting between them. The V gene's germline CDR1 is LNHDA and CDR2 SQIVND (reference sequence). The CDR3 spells CASRAQGPELAFF. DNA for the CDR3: TGTGCCAGTAGGGCCCAGGGCCCAGAGTTGGCTTTCTTT.

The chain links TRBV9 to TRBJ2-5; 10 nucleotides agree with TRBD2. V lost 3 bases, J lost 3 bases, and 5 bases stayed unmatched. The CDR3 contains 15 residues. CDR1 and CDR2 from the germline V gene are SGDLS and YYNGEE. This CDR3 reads CASSDASGGKETQYF. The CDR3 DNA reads TGTGCCAGCAGCGATGCTAGCGGGGGAAAAGAGACCCAGTACTTC.

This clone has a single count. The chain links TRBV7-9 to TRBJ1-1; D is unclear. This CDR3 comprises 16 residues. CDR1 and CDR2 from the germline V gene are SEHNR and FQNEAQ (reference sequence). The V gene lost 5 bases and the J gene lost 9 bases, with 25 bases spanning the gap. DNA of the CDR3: TGTGCCAGCAGCACCTTCCGGGAGGACCAGAAACCCAAAGCTTTCTTT. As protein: CASSTFREDQKPKAFF.